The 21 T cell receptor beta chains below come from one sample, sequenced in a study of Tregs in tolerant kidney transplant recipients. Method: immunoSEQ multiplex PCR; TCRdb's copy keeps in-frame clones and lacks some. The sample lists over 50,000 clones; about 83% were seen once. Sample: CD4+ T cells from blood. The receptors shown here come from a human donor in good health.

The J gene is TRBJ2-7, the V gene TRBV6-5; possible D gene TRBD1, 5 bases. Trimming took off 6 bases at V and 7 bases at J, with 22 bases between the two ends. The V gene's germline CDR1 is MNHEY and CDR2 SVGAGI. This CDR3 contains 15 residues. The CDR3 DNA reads TGTGCCAGCAGCCCATACGGCAGGGTCCCCTGGGAGCAGTACTTC. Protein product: CASSPYGRVPWEQYF.

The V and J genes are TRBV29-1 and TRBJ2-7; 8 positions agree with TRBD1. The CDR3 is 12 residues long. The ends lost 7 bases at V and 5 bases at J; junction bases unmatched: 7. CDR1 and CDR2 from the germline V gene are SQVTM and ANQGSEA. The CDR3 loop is CSGRTGGNEQYF. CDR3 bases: TGCAGCGGGCGAACAGGGGGGAACGAGCAGTACTTC.

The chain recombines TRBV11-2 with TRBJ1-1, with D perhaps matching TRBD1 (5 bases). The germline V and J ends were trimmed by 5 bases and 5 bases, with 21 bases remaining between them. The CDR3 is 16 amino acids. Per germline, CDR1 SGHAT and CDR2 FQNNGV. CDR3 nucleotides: TGTGCCAGCAGCAGGACATCCACCTGGTCGGGTACTGAAGCTTTCTTT. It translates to CASSRTSTWSGTEAFF.

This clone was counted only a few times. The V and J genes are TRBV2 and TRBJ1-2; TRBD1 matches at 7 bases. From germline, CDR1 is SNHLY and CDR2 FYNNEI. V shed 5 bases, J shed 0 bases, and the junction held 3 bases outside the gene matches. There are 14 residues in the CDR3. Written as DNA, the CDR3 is TGTGCCAGCAGTCCGACAGGGCCTAACTATGGCTACACCTTC. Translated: CASSPTGPNYGYTF. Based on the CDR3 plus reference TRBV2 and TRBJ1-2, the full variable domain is EPEVTQTPSHQVTQMGQEVILRCVPISNHLYFYWYRQILGQKVEFLVSFYNNEISEKSEIFDDQFSVERPDGSNFTLKIRSTKLEDSAMYFCASSPTGPNYGYTFGSGTRLTVV.

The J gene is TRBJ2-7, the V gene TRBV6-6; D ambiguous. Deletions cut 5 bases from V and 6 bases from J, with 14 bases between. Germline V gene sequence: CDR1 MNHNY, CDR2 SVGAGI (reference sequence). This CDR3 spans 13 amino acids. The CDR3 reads CASSRDPVGEQYF. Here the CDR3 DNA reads TGTGCCAGCAGTCGTGATCCTGTCGGCGAGCAGTACTTC.

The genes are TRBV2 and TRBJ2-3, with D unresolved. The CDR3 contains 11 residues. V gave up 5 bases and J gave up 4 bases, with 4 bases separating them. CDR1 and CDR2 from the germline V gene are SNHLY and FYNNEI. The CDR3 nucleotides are TGTGCCAGCAGTAAGGCAGATACGCAGTATTTT. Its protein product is CASSKADTQYF.

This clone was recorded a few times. CDR3 loop: CASSEAGEKLFF. CDR3 DNA: TGTGCCAGCAGTGAAGCGGGGGAAAAACTGTTTTTT. The chain has TRBV2 and TRBJ1-4; D is unresolved. Germline lookup yields CDR1 SNHLY and CDR2 FYNNEI. The CDR3 contains 12 residues. V was shortened by 0 bases and J by 8 bases, with 4 bases between the two germline ends. The variable domain in full, completed from reference TRBV2 and TRBJ1-4, reads EPEVTQTPSHQVTQMGQEVILRCVPISNHLYFYWYRQILGQKVEFLVSFYNNEISEKSEIFDDQFSVERPDGSNFTLKIRSTKLEDSAMYFCASSEAGEKLFFGSGTQLSVL.

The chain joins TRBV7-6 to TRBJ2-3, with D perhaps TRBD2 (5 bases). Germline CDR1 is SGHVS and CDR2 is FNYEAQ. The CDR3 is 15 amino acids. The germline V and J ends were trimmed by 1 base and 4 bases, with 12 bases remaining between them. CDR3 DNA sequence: TGTGCCAGCAGCTTAGAGCCCCAGGAGGCAGATACGCAGTATTTT. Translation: CASSLEPQEADTQYF.

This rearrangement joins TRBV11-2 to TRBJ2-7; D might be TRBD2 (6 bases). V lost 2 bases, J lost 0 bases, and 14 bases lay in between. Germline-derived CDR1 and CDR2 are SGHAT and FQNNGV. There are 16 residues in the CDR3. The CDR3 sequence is CASSLTGAGISYEQYF. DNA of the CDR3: TGTGCCAGCAGCTTAACTGGCGCGGGGATCTCCTACGAGCAGTACTTC.

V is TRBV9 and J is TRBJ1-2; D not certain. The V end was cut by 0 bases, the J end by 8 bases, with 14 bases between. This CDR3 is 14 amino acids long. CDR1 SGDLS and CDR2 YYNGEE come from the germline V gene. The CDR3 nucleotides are TGTGCCAGCAGCGTAGGAGGCGGTCTAGACGGCTACACCTTC. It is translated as CASSVGGGLDGYTF. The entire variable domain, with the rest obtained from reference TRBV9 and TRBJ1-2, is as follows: DSGVTQTPKHLITATGQRVTLRCSPRSGDLSVYWYQQSLDQGLQFLIQYYNGEERAKGNILERFSAQQFPDLHSELNLSSLELGDSALYFCASSVGGGLDGYTFGSGTRLTVV.

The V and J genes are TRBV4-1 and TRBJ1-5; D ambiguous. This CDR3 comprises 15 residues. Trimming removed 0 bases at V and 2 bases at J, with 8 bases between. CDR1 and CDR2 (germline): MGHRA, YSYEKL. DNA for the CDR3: TGCGCCAGCAGCCAAGATGGGCAGGGCAATCAGCCCCAGCATTTT. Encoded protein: CASSQDGQGNQPQHF.

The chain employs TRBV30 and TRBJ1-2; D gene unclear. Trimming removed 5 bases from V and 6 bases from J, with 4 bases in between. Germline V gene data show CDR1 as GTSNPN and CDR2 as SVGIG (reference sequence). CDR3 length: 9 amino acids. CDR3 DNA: TGTGCCTGGGGTCATGGCTACACCTTC. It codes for CAWGHGYTF.

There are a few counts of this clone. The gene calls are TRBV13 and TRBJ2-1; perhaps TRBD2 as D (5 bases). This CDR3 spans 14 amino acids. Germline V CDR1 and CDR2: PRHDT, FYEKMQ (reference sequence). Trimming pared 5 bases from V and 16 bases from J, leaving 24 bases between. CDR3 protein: CASSGGRTGLLSFF. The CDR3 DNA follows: TGTGCCAGCAGCGGCGGTAGAACCGGACTCCTCTCCTTCTTC.

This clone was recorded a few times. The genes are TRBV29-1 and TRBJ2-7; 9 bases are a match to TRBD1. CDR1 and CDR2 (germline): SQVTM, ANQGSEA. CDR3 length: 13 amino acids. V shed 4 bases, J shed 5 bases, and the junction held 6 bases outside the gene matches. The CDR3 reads CSVGGTGTDEQYF. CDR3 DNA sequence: TGCAGCGTTGGGGGGACAGGGACTGACGAGCAGTACTTC.

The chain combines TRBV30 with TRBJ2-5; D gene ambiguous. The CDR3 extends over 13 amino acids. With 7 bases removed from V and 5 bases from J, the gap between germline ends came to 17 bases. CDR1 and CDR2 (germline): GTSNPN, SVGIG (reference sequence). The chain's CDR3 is CALSPPGRETQYF. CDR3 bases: TGTGCCTTATCCCCACCCGGGCGGGAGACCCAGTACTTC.

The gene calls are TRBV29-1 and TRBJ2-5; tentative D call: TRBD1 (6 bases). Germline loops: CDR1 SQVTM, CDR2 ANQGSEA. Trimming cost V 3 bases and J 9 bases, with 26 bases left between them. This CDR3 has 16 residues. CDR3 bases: TGCAGCGTTGACCAAGCCGTGGGGGCCGGGGATGGGGCCCAGTACTTC. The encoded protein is CSVDQAVGAGDGAQYF.

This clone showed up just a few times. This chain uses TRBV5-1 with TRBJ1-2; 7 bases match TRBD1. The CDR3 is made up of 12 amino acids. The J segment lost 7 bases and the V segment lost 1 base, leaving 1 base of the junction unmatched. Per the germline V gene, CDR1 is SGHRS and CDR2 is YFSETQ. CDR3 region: CASSLTGAGYTF. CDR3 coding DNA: TGCGCCAGCAGCTTGACAGGGGCTGGCTACACCTTC.

The CDR3 here is CASSQDSGQQETQYF. DNA for the CDR3: TGCGCCAGCAGCCAAGATTCGGGACAGCAAGAGACCCAGTACTTC. J is TRBJ2-5 and V is TRBV4-3; TRBD1 matches at 7 bases. The ends lost 0 bases at V and 2 bases at J; junction bases unmatched: 3. Germline V gene sequence: CDR1 LGHNA, CDR2 YSLEER. This CDR3 has 15 amino acids.

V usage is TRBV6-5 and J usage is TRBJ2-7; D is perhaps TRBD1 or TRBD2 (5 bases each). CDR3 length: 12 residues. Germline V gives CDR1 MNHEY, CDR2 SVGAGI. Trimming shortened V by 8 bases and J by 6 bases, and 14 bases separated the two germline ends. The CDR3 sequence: CASGRGVGEQYF. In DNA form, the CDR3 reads TGTGCCAGCGGCAGAGGGGTAGGCGAGCAGTACTTC.

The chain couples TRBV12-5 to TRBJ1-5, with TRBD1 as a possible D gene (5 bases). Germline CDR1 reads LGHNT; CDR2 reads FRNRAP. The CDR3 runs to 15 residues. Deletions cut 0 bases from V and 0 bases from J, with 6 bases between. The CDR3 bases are TGTGCTAGTGGTTTGGTAGGACATAGCAATCAGCCCCAGCATTTT. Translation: CASGLVGHSNQPQHF.

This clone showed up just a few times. The CDR3 nucleotides read TGCGCCAGCAGCATGACTAGCGGGGGGGCAGATACGCAGTATTTT. Translating it yields CASSMTSGGADTQYF. The rearrangement uses TRBV5-1 and TRBJ2-3; 14 nucleotides agree with TRBD2. The CDR3 length is 15 residues. Per germline, CDR1 SGHRS and CDR2 YFSETQ. The junction had 2 bases not matched to a gene; V was cut back by 4 bases and J by 4 bases.